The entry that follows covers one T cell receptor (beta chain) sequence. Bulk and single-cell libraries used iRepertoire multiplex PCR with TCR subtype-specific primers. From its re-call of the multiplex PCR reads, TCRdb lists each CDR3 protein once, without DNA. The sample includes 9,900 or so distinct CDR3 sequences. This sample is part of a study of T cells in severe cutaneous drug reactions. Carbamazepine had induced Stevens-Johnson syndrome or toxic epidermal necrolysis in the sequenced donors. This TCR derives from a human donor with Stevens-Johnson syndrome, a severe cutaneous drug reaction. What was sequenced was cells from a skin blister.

The CDR3 sequence: CSVELSQGAGNEQFF. The V gene is TRBV29-1, the J gene TRBJ2-1; there is no DNA to check the TCRdb D call of TRBD1. This CDR3 has 15 amino acids. Germline CDR1 and CDR2: SQVTM and ANQGSEA.